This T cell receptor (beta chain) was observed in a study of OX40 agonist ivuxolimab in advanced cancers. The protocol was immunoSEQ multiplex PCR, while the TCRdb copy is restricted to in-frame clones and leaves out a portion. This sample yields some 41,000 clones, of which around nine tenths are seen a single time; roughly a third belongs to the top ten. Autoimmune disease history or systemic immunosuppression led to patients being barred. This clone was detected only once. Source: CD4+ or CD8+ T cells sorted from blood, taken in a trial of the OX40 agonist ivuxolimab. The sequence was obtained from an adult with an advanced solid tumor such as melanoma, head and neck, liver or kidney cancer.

CDR3 sequence reads: CASSLLGGQDTQYF. In DNA, the CDR3 is TGTGCCAGCAGCTTATTAGGGGGCCAGGATACGCAGTATTTT. The chain combines TRBV7-2 with TRBJ2-3; 7 bases agree with TRBD1. The V segment lost 2 bases and the J segment 6 bases; nucleotides outside the gene matches: 5. Germline V gene sequence: CDR1 SGHTA, CDR2 FQGNSA. CDR3 size: 14 residues.